The 30 T cell receptor beta chains reported below all come from one sample, sequenced in a study of post-analysis software for immune sequencing data. cDNA libraries of TCR beta carried unique molecular identifiers. TCRdb recomputed calls from the PCR reads with MiXCR, one row per CDR3 protein. This table holds about 770,000 distinct CDR3 sequences, around 42% found once. Whole-study results and caveats: TRBV segments more frequent in patients than in controls numbered five and included TRBV5-6, TRBV5-1 and TRBV20-1.

These receptors are not linked to any known antigen. Sequencing input: blood. These receptor sequences come from a girl aged 5-17 years with multiple sclerosis.

The V gene is TRBV7-9, the J gene TRBJ2-1; no clear D gene. The J call may be in error: the DNA end matches TRBJ2-7 better. The CDR3 totals 12 residues. Germline assignment: CDR1 SEHNR and CDR2 FQNEAQ (reference sequence). The CDR3 DNA is TGTGCCAGCAGCTTAGACCAGCTAGGGCAGTACTTC. Translated: CASSLDQLGQYF.

This clonotype appeared once. The rearrangement uses TRBV20-1 and TRBJ2-5; TRBD2 agrees at 8 bases. This CDR3 spans 13 amino acids. From germline, CDR1 is DFQATT and CDR2 SNEGSKA (reference sequence). Trimming at V came to 1 base and at J to 5 bases, leaving 3 bases not matched to a gene. The CDR3 coding sequence is TGCAGTGCTAGAGTGGGACTAGGGGAGACCCAGTACTTC. It specifies CSARVGLGETQYF.

This clonotype was observed a handful of times. This chain uses TRBV4-1 with TRBJ2-7, with 10 positions matching TRBD1. The ends lost 3 bases at V and 9 bases at J; junction bases unmatched: 14. Germline assignment: CDR1 MGHRA and CDR2 YSYEKL. The CDR3 length is 16 residues. CDR3 sequence reads: CASSHDGTGAYRGQYF. The CDR3 DNA reads as TGCGCCAGCAGCCATGACGGGACAGGGGCGTACAGGGGGCAGTACTTC.

The rearrangement uses TRBV29-1 and TRBJ2-4; 9 positions agree with TRBD2. The CDR3 spans 14 residues. The germline CDR1 and CDR2 sequences are SQVTM and ANQGSEA. The V and J ends lost 3 bases and 13 bases, in that order; junction bases with no gene match: 13. CDR3 protein: CSVDASGNPYGQYF. The CDR3 DNA follows: TGCAGCGTTGACGCTAGCGGGAATCCCTACGGGCAGTACTTC.

V is TRBV20-1 and J is TRBJ2-1; D may match TRBD1 or TRBD2 (5 bases each). Trimming removed 2 bases at V and 8 bases at J, with 16 bases between. CDR3 length: 14 residues. CDR1 and CDR2 (germline): DFQATT, SNEGSKA (reference sequence). The CDR3 reads CSARRRSGRDEQFF. CDR3 coding DNA: TGCAGTGCTAGAAGGAGGTCGGGACGTGATGAGCAGTTCTTC.

The V call is TRBV4-3, the J call TRBJ2-1, with 8 bases fitting TRBD2. Germline V gives CDR1 LGHNA, CDR2 YSLEER. This CDR3 comprises 15 residues. V dropped 0 bases and J dropped 6; count of bases not matched to a gene: 4. CDR3 loop: CASSQDGTSGNEQFF. CDR3 DNA: TGCGCCAGCAGCCAAGATGGGACTAGTGGCAATGAGCAGTTCTTC.

The chain joins TRBV7-9 to TRBJ2-2, with 7 bases that match TRBD2. Germline loops: CDR1 SEHNR, CDR2 FQNEAQ (reference sequence). Losses at the gene ends were 3 bases for V and 6 bases for J; bases not matched to a gene: 7. The CDR3 has 15 residues. CDR3 sequence: CASSFGTMSSGELFF. The CDR3 DNA reads as TGTGCCAGCAGCTTCGGGACTATGAGCTCCGGGGAGCTGTTTTTT.

This chain uses TRBV6-1 with TRBJ1-5, with D perhaps matching TRBD1 (5 bases). Germline loops: CDR1 MNHNS, CDR2 SASEGT. The ends were cut back, 5 bases at V and 2 bases at J, with 22 bases in the middle. The CDR3 contains 18 residues. CDR3 coding DNA: TGTGCCAGCAGTACACATGGGACTAAATGGTACGGCAATCAGCCCCAGCATTTT. As protein: CASSTHGTKWYGNQPQHF.

The V call is TRBV4-1, the J call TRBJ2-7; TRBD2 matches at 7 bases. V shed 4 bases, J shed 0 bases, and the junction held 6 bases outside the gene matches. The CDR3 has 15 residues. CDR1 and CDR2 (germline): MGHRA, YSYEKL. CDR3 DNA sequence: TGCGCCAGCAGCCGTTCGGGGGGAACCTCCTACGAGCAGTACTTC. Its translation is CASSRSGGTSYEQYF.

This clonotype was seen once. This chain uses TRBV6-2 or TRBV6-3 with TRBJ1-5, with D tentatively TRBD1 (5 bases). Trimming took off 7 bases at V and 4 bases at J, with 17 bases between the two ends. CDR1 MNHEY and CDR2 SVGEGT come from the germline V gene. CDR3 length: 15 residues. The CDR3 region is CASTLGDLKNQPQHF. DNA for the CDR3: TGTGCCAGCACCCTAGGGGACCTAAAGAATCAGCCCCAGCATTTT.

The rearrangement links TRBV20-1 to TRBJ2-7; 15 bases match TRBD2. CDR1 DFQATT and CDR2 SNEGSKA come from the germline V gene (reference sequence). J was trimmed by 2 bases and V by 4 bases; bases with no gene match: 15. This CDR3 is 19 amino acids long. CDR3 sequence (DNA): TGCAGTGCTAAATCCCTCTGGACTAGCGGGAGGGCCGGGACCTACGAGCAGTACTTC. Its protein product is CSAKSLWTSGRAGTYEQYF.

V is TRBV3-1 and J is TRBJ2-5; no definite D call. Per germline, CDR1 LGHDT and CDR2 YNNKEL (reference sequence). This CDR3 comprises 15 residues. V gave up 4 bases and J gave up 1 base, with 13 bases separating them. DNA of the CDR3: TGTGCCAGCAGCCCGACCGACGGACGCCAAGAGACCCAGTACTTC. This translates into CASSPTDGRQETQYF.

On this clonotype: Mismatch with germline at one junction end may stem from a read error. The chain employs TRBV7-2 and TRBJ2-4; D not resolved. Looked up from germline, CDR1 is SGHTA and CDR2 is FQGNSA. The CDR3 spans 15 residues. The DNA for the CDR3 is TGTGCCAGCAGTTTAGGAGAAGCCACCGCCCACATTCAGTACTTC. Protein: CASSLGEATAHIQYF.

The chain couples TRBV12-3 or TRBV12-4 to TRBJ2-5; D is possibly TRBD1 (5 bases). V was clipped by 7 bases and J by 11 bases, with 20 bases between them. The CDR3 length is 13 residues. The chain's CDR3 is CASTPDSNNEQYF. Here the CDR3 DNA reads TGTGCCAGCACCCCCGACAGCAACAATGAGCAGTACTTC.

In its sample, this clonotype was seen a few times. The chain has TRBV20-1 and TRBJ2-1; possibly TRBD1 or TRBD2 for D (6 bases each). This CDR3 spans 15 amino acids. Germline CDR1 is DFQATT and CDR2 is SNEGSKA (reference sequence). The V end lost 3 bases, the J end lost 15 bases, and 27 bases lay between the germline ends. The CDR3, as DNA: TGCAGTGCTAGGGGTACCCAGGGGAGGCCGGACCTACTGTTCTTC. Translated: CSARGTQGRPDLLFF.

This rearrangement joins TRBV6-5 to TRBJ1-2; D unclear. The CDR3 extends over 15 amino acids. CDR1 MNHEY and CDR2 SVGAGI come from the germline V gene. Trimming removed 5 bases from V and 0 bases from J, with 13 bases in between. CDR3 residues: CASSPSVISNYGYTF. The CDR3, as DNA: TGTGCCAGCAGTCCCTCCGTAATCTCTAACTATGGCTACACCTTC.

The CDR3 DNA sequence: TGTGCCAGCAGTGAAGCGGGGGGTGGCAATGAGCAGTTCTTC. This codes for CASSEAGGGNEQFF. V and J are TRBV6-1 and TRBJ2-1; D may be TRBD2 (6 bases). Trimming took off 0 bases at V and 6 bases at J, with 9 bases between the two ends. This CDR3 has 14 residues. Germline V gene sequence: CDR1 MNHNS, CDR2 SASEGT.

This clonotype has just a few counts. CDR3 in amino acids: CASSLFQANYGYTF. The CDR3 region has the DNA TGTGCCAGCAGTTTATTTCAGGCTAACTATGGCTACACCTTC. V and J are TRBV28 and TRBJ1-2; no clear D gene. V gave up 1 base and J gave up 0 bases, with 6 bases separating them. The CDR3 totals 14 residues. Looked up from germline, CDR1 is MDHEN and CDR2 is SYDVKM.

The chain carries TRBV3-1 and TRBJ2-1; TRBD2 aligns across 8 bases. The V gene's germline CDR1 is LGHDT and CDR2 YNNKEL (reference sequence). This CDR3 region has 14 residues. V dropped 4 bases and J dropped 10; count of bases not matched to a gene: 9. The CDR3 sequence: CASSPRTSMGEQFF. The CDR3, as DNA: TGTGCCAGCAGCCCTAGGACTAGCATGGGCGAGCAGTTCTTC.

There are a few counts of this clonotype. J is TRBJ2-2 and V is TRBV7-9; a possible D gene is TRBD1 (5 bases). Looked up from germline, CDR1 is SEHNR and CDR2 is FQNEAQ (reference sequence). The CDR3 length is 17 residues. Trimming shortened V by 2 bases and J by 0 bases, and 13 bases separated the two germline ends. CDR3 protein: CASSLSRTLANTGELFF. CDR3 bases: TGTGCCAGCAGCTTAAGTAGGACACTCGCGAACACCGGGGAGCTGTTTTTT. Together with reference TRBV7-9 and TRBJ2-2, the CDR3 gives the full variable domain: DTGVSQNPRHKITKRGQNVTFRCDPISEHNRLYWYRQTLGQGPEFLTYFQNEAQLEKSRLLSDRFSAERPKGSFSTLEIQRTEQGDSAMYLCASSLSRTLANTGELFFGEGSRLTVL.

The gene calls are TRBV20-1 and TRBJ2-7; tentative D call: TRBD1 (6 bases). V gave up 6 bases and J gave up 3 bases, with 15 bases separating them. This CDR3 has 13 amino acids. Germline CDR1 is DFQATT and CDR2 is SNEGSKA (reference sequence). CDR3 residues: CSASRDTGYEQYF. DNA of the CDR3: TGCAGTGCGTCCCGGGACACCGGCTACGAGCAGTACTTC.

J is TRBJ2-4 and V is TRBV14; a weak D match, TRBD1 (6 bases). In germline, CDR1 is SGHDN, CDR2 FVKESK. V lost 4 bases and J 4 bases, leaving 8 bases between the germline ends. The CDR3 has 13 amino acids. The CDR3 DNA follows: TGTGCCAGCAGCCTGGACAGTAAAAACATTCAGTACTTC. Its protein is CASSLDSKNIQYF. The complete variable domain, with remaining parts taken from reference TRBV14 and TRBJ2-4, reads EAGVTQFPSHSVIEKGQTVTLRCDPISGHDNLYWYRRVMGKEIKFLLHFVKESKQDESGMPNNRFLAERTGGTYSTLKVQPAELEDSGVYFCASSLDSKNIQYFGAGTRLSVL.

This chain joins TRBV7-2 and TRBJ1-2; no definite D call. V was pared by 3 bases and J by 7 bases, with 9 bases between. Germline CDR1 SGHTA, CDR2 FQGNSA. This CDR3 is built from 12 residues. The CDR3 bases are TGTGCCAGCAGCTTTATTCGGTCTGGCTACACCTTC. Translated, it gives CASSFIRSGYTF.

The genes are TRBV9 and TRBJ2-4; D gene unclear. TRBJ2-7 matches the DNA end more closely, so the J call is doubtful. CDR3 size: 15 residues. From germline, CDR1 is SGDLS and CDR2 YYNGEE. The CDR3 loop reads CASSVAWESLYEQYF. CDR3 nucleotides: TGTGCCAGCAGCGTAGCCTGGGAATCTCTCTACGAGCAGTACTTC.

The V gene is TRBV29-1, the J gene TRBJ1-2; D unresolved. This CDR3 is 14 amino acids long. V was clipped by 6 bases and J by 4 bases, with 18 bases between them. CDR1 SQVTM and CDR2 ANQGSEA come from the germline V gene. The CDR3 coding sequence is TGCAGCGTCGCGTCCACGGGCTTCCGCTATGGCTACACCTTC. This translates into CSVASTGFRYGYTF. Full variable domain (outside the CDR3, taken from reference TRBV29-1 and TRBJ1-2): SAVISQKPSRDICQRGTSLTIQCQVDSQVTMMFWYRQQPGQSLTLIATANQGSEATYESGFVIDKFPISRPNLTFSTLTVSNMSPEDSSIYLCSVASTGFRYGYTFGSGTRLTVV.

The rearrangement uses TRBV20-1 and TRBJ2-3, with 11 bases that match TRBD2. This CDR3 has 15 residues. The V gene's germline CDR1 is DFQATT and CDR2 SNEGSKA (reference sequence). V gave up 3 bases and J gave up 4 bases; unmatched junction bases: 6. The CDR3 DNA follows: TGCAGTGCTAGGTCGACTAGCGGGAAGGCAGATACGCAGTATTTT. As protein: CSARSTSGKADTQYF.

This clonotype was recorded a few times. The chain recombines TRBV7-3 with TRBJ2-7; D remains ambiguous. This CDR3 is 13 amino acids long. Germline-derived CDR1 and CDR2 are SGHTA and FQGTGA. The V end was cut by 5 bases, the J end by 6 bases, with 14 bases between. The CDR3 spells CASSPRGSGEQYF. The CDR3, as DNA: TGTGCCAGCAGCCCCAGAGGATCCGGCGAGCAGTACTTC.

This clonotype was picked up a small number of times. The rearrangement joins TRBV29-1 to TRBJ1-2; weak D call: TRBD1 (6 bases). V was trimmed by 2 bases and J by 1 base, leaving 20 bases between them. This CDR3 has 17 amino acids. Looked up from germline, CDR1 is SQVTM and CDR2 is ANQGSEA. The CDR3 loop reads CSVEPRKGTMFNYGYTF. CDR3 coding DNA: TGCAGCGTTGAACCTCGGAAGGGGACAATGTTTAACTATGGCTACACCTTC.

A few counts support this clonotype. The chain carries TRBV6-1 and TRBJ2-7; D is unclear. The CDR3 totals 12 residues. The germline V and J ends were trimmed by 4 bases and 3 bases, with 7 bases remaining between them. The germline gives CDR1 MNHNS, CDR2 SASEGT. CDR3 bases: TGTGCCAGCAGTGCCTACAGCTACGAGCAGTACTTC. Residues: CASSAYSYEQYF.

The V call is TRBV20-1, the J call TRBJ1-2; TRBD1 matches 10 bases. Germline-derived CDR1 and CDR2 are DFQATT and SNEGSKA (reference sequence). The ends lost 0 bases at V and 8 bases at J; junction bases unmatched: 6. This CDR3 region has 14 residues. The CDR3 is CSARDMGQGQGYTF. As DNA, the CDR3 is TGCAGTGCTAGAGATATGGGACAGGGGCAGGGCTACACCTTC.